Below are 32 T cell receptor beta chains sequenced from a single sample in a study of shared clonotypes between healthy human individuals. CD45RO-negative cells were positively selected for CCR7, leaving out terminally differentiated effector memory CD45RA+ cells. Repertoires were generated with immunoSEQ multiplex PCR, while TCRdb's copy carries only in-frame clones and drops some. The data show hundreds of thousands of clones, 95% to 96% seen once. The specimen was naive CD8+ T cells sorted from blood. All receptors derive from a woman aged 25-40 years in good health.

The chain carries TRBV7-6 and TRBJ2-7; TRBD1 aligns across 9 bases. Germline V gives CDR1 SGHVS, CDR2 FNYEAQ. The CDR3 sequence is 17 residues long. V trimming: 0 bases; J trimming: 4 bases; junction bases outside the gene matches: 10. CDR3 loop: CASSLALGDRASYEQYF. The CDR3 nucleotides are TGTGCCAGCAGCTTAGCCTTGGGGGACAGGGCCTCATACGAGCAGTACTTC.

The chain is built from TRBV10-1 and TRBJ2-7; 7 bases map to TRBD2. V lost 5 bases and J lost 5; bases outside the gene matches: 3. Germline lookup yields CDR1 WNHNN and CDR2 SYGVQD (reference sequence). The CDR3 runs 12 residues. The CDR3 is CASSPSGNEQYF. DNA for the CDR3: TGCGCCAGCAGTCCAAGCGGGAACGAGCAGTACTTC.

The chain joins TRBV6-1 to TRBJ2-5; 8 bases match TRBD1. The DNA matches TRBJ2-7 better at its end, which makes the J call doubtful. The CDR3 loop spans 15 amino acids. CDR1 and CDR2 from the germline V gene are MNHNS and SASEGT. In DNA form, the CDR3 reads TGTGCCAGCAGGGCGACAGGGGTCATCTCCTACGAGCAGTACTTC. Translation gives CASRATGVISYEQYF.

This chain uses TRBV11-3 with TRBJ1-3; D is unresolved. In germline, CDR1 is SGHNT, CDR2 YENEEA. V was trimmed by 0 bases and J by 8 bases, leaving 26 bases between them. This CDR3 has 19 residues. The CDR3 DNA follows: TGTGCCAGCAGCTTAGATCAGTCTTTCCGGCATTCCCCGAGAGACACCATATATTTT. The encoded protein is CASSLDQSFRHSPRDTIYF.

This clone was seen only once. The V call is TRBV28, the J call TRBJ2-1, with unresolved D. Trimming shortened V by 2 bases and J by 0 bases, and 11 bases separated the two germline ends. Germline V lookup: CDR1 MDHEN, CDR2 SYDVKM. The CDR3 is 16 amino acids. The CDR3 nucleotides read TGTGCCAGCAGTTTAAACGGCCCGAGCTCCTACAATGAGCAGTTCTTC. Translated: CASSLNGPSSYNEQFF.

V is TRBV9 and J is TRBJ2-7, with TRBD2 as a possible D gene (5 bases). V dropped 0 bases and J dropped 0 bases, with 10 bases sitting between them. This CDR3 is built from 15 residues. Germline values: CDR1 SGDLS, CDR2 YYNGEE. The CDR3: CASSVEEASSYEQYF. The DNA for the CDR3 is TGTGCCAGCAGCGTAGAGGAGGCCAGCTCCTACGAGCAGTACTTC. Full variable domain (rest looked up from reference TRBV9 and TRBJ2-7): DSGVTQTPKHLITATGQRVTLRCSPRSGDLSVYWYQQSLDQGLQFLIQYYNGEERAKGNILERFSAQQFPDLHSELNLSSLELGDSALYFCASSVEEASSYEQYFGPGTRLTVT.

The rearrangement joins TRBV4-1 to TRBJ1-1; no clear D gene. CDR3 length: 15 amino acids. V shed 1 base and J shed 0 bases, with 9 bases lying between them. Germline V gene lookup returns CDR1 MGHRA and CDR2 YSYEKL. The CDR3 spells CASSQGPDLNTEAFF. CDR3 DNA sequence: TGCGCCAGCAGCCAAGGTCCAGACCTGAACACTGAAGCTTTCTTT.

J is TRBJ1-2 and V is TRBV6-5; D may be TRBD1 (5 bases). The CDR3 loop spans 14 amino acids. CDR1 is MNHEY, CDR2 SVGAGI, per germline. Between the trimmed V and J ends, which lost 5 bases and 3 bases, there was a span of 13 bases. The CDR3 is CASSAGWGDYGYTF. CDR3 DNA: TGTGCCAGCAGTGCGGGCTGGGGGGACTATGGCTACACCTTC.

V usage is TRBV5-4 and J usage is TRBJ2-3; D call uncertain. The CDR3 runs to 13 residues. The V gene's germline CDR1 is SGHNT and CDR2 YYREEE (reference sequence). V dropped 0 bases and J dropped 0 bases, with 2 bases sitting between them. CDR3 nucleotides: TGTGCCAGCAGCTTGGGGAGCACAGATACGCAGTATTTT. Its translation is CASSLGSTDTQYF. Based on the CDR3 plus reference TRBV5-4 and TRBJ2-3, the full variable domain is ETGVTQSPTHLIKTRGQQVTLRCSSQSGHNTVSWYQQALGQGPQFIFQYYREEENGRGNFPPRFSGLQFPNYSSELNVNALELDDSALYLCASSLGSTDTQYFGPGTRLTVL.

The sample holds a few counts of this clone. The chain combines TRBV29-1 with TRBJ1-1; D unresolved. The germline V gene encodes CDR1 SQVTM and CDR2 ANQGSEA. Between the trimmed V and J ends, which lost 3 bases and 8 bases, there was a span of 16 bases. This CDR3 is built from 13 residues. The CDR3 sequence: CSVEGLDASEAFF. In DNA form, the CDR3 reads TGCAGCGTTGAGGGTTTGGACGCGTCGGAAGCTTTCTTT. Combining the CDR3 with reference TRBV29-1 and TRBJ1-1 gives the whole variable domain SAVISQKPSRDICQRGTSLTIQCQVDSQVTMMFWYRQQPGQSLTLIATANQGSEATYESGFVIDKFPISRPNLTFSTLTVSNMSPEDSSIYLCSVEGLDASEAFFGQGTRLTVV.

This clone occurred once. The chain uses TRBV28 and TRBJ2-3; D gene unclear. V gave up 1 base and J gave up 2 bases, with 13 bases separating them. Looked up from germline, CDR1 is MDHEN and CDR2 is SYDVKM. The CDR3 is 16 amino acids. CDR3: CASSLFASEDTDTQYF. For the CDR3, the DNA is TGTGCCAGCAGTTTATTCGCCAGCGAAGACACAGATACGCAGTATTTT.

V and J are TRBV13 and TRBJ1-1; a weak D match, TRBD1 (6 bases). Trimming removed 2 bases from V and 6 bases from J, with 13 bases in between. The germline V gene has CDR1 PRHDT and CDR2 FYEKMQ (reference sequence). The CDR3 length is 14 residues. CDR3 sequence: CASSLWEGVAEAFF. As DNA, the CDR3 is TGTGCCAGCAGCTTATGGGAGGGGGTCGCTGAAGCTTTCTTT.

This sequence joins TRBV2 and TRBJ2-1, with a weak D call TRBD2 (6 bases). Germline assignment: CDR1 SNHLY and CDR2 FYNNEI. This CDR3 is built from 16 residues. The V end lost 6 bases, the J end lost 4 bases, and 19 bases lay between the germline ends. CDR3 DNA: TGTGCCAGCAGCCGGACCTTTGACGGGGGATACAATGAGCAGTTCTTC. Its protein product is CASSRTFDGGYNEQFF.

V and J are TRBV27 and TRBJ2-7; D possibly matches TRBD1 or TRBD2 (5 bases each). CDR3 length equals 16 residues. V was clipped by 0 bases and J by 1 base, with 13 bases between them. CDR1 is MNHEY and CDR2 is SMNVEV in the germline V gene (reference sequence). The CDR3 loop is CASSLSPGTHSYEQYF. The CDR3 nucleotides read TGTGCCAGCAGTTTATCCCCCGGGACGCATTCCTACGAGCAGTACTTC.

The V gene is TRBV5-6, the J gene TRBJ2-7; D possibly corresponds to TRBD2 (6 bases). The CDR3 spans 16 residues. V lost 4 bases and J lost 2, with 19 bases in between. Germline assignment: CDR1 SGHDT and CDR2 YYEEEE. DNA of the CDR3: TGTGCCAGCAGCGTTACGGGGAGGAGCGTTACCTACGAGCAGTACTTC. Protein product: CASSVTGRSVTYEQYF.

The chain carries TRBV5-1 and TRBJ2-3; 13 positions match TRBD2. There are 19 residues in the CDR3. CDR1 is SGHRS and CDR2 is YFSETQ in the germline V gene. V trimming: 4 bases; J trimming: 6 bases; junction bases outside the gene matches: 17. CDR3 in DNA: TGCGCCAGCAGCGGGCGGCGACTAGCGGGAGGCCCCCTATTCGATACGCAGTATTTT. Amino acid sequence: CASSGRRLAGGPLFDTQYF.

The chain uses TRBV27 and TRBJ2-7, with D possibly being TRBD1 or TRBD2 (6 bases each). CDR1 is MNHEY, CDR2 SMNVEV, per germline (reference sequence). CDR3 length: 13 amino acids. Trimming took off 6 bases at V and 7 bases at J, with 16 bases between the two ends. Here the CDR3 DNA reads TGTGCCAGCAGCTTACAGGGAGGTTGGGAGCAGTACTTC. Protein sequence: CASSLQGGWEQYF.

The CDR3 protein is CASSQDGNQAEGDTQYF. DNA of the CDR3: TGCGCCAGCAGCCAAGATGGGAATCAGGCGGAGGGAGATACGCAGTATTTT. The chain has TRBV4-1 and TRBJ2-3; a possible D gene is TRBD2 (6 bases). This CDR3 contains 17 residues. CDR1 MGHRA and CDR2 YSYEKL come from the germline V gene. Trimming left V 0 bases short and J 5 bases short, with 18 bases between.

The V call is TRBV7-2, the J call TRBJ2-7; possibly TRBD2 for D (5 bases). This CDR3 has 15 amino acids. Deletions cut 9 bases from V and 3 bases from J, with 21 bases between. CDR1 is SGHTA and CDR2 is FQGNSA in the germline V gene. The DNA for the CDR3 is TGTGCCAGTCAAGTCTTCGGCCCGGGAAACTACGAGCAGTACTTC. Translation: CASQVFGPGNYEQYF.

This clone was observed a single time. V and J are TRBV28 and TRBJ2-5; D not resolved. This CDR3 comprises 11 residues. Trimming left V 1 base short and J 6 bases short, with 3 bases between. Germline CDR1 is MDHEN and CDR2 is SYDVKM. CDR3 DNA sequence: TGTGCCAGCAGTTTATTCAAGACCCAGTACTTC. Encoded protein: CASSLFKTQYF.

This clone was detected once. The chain has TRBV4-2 and TRBJ1-6; weak D call: TRBD1 (5 bases). V was trimmed by 4 bases and J by 7 bases, leaving 14 bases between them. The length of the CDR3 is 15 residues. The germline V gene encodes CDR1 LGHNA and CDR2 YNFKEQ. The DNA of the CDR3 is TGTGCCAGCAGCCCCTCGGGGGGACTCAATTCACCCCTCCACTTT. Translation: CASSPSGGLNSPLHF.

The chain has TRBV7-9 and TRBJ2-7; D might be TRBD1 (5 bases). Deletions cut 0 bases from V and 5 bases from J, with 8 bases between. Germline V gives CDR1 SEHNR, CDR2 FQNEAQ (reference sequence). The CDR3 spans 13 residues. As DNA, the CDR3 is TGTGCCAGCAGCTTAGCAGTGGACAACGAGCAGTACTTC. Protein: CASSLAVDNEQYF.

This chain connects TRBV2 to TRBJ2-3, with D perhaps matching TRBD2 (6 bases). Germline V CDR1 and CDR2: SNHLY, FYNNEI. The CDR3 length is 16 residues. Trimming removed 3 bases at V and 1 base at J, with 14 bases between. Here the CDR3 reads CASSDGPGAGTDTQYF. The CDR3 DNA reads as TGTGCCAGCAGTGATGGTCCGGGAGCTGGCACAGATACGCAGTATTTT.

The chain links TRBV6-1 to TRBJ2-7, with 7 positions matching TRBD2. Germline CDR1 reads MNHNS; CDR2 reads SASEGT. The CDR3 runs 19 residues. Trimming at V came to 1 base and at J to 5 bases, leaving 20 bases not matched to a gene. CDR3 DNA: TGTGCCAGCAGTGAAGGTTTCGGTTGGGAGGGGCCCTCTTCCCACGAGCAGTACTTC. Protein sequence: CASSEGFGWEGPSSHEQYF.

J is TRBJ2-1 and V is TRBV2; no firm D call. The CDR3 runs to 16 residues. V dropped 1 base and J dropped 2 bases, with 12 bases sitting between them. Germline V CDR1 and CDR2: SNHLY, FYNNEI. CDR3 in amino acids: CASSEVRLPAYNEQFF. The CDR3, as DNA: TGTGCCAGCAGTGAAGTAAGACTCCCAGCCTACAATGAGCAGTTCTTC.

The V call is TRBV27, the J call TRBJ2-7; perhaps TRBD1 as D (5 bases). The CDR3 consists of 14 residues. The germline V gene has CDR1 MNHEY and CDR2 SMNVEV (reference sequence). V lost 3 bases, J lost 0 bases, and 9 bases lay in between. CDR3 DNA: TGTGCCAGCAGTTTGTTCGGACACTCCTACGAGCAGTACTTC. Protein sequence: CASSLFGHSYEQYF.

The rearrangement links TRBV13 to TRBJ2-5; no reliable D call. Germline values: CDR1 PRHDT, CDR2 FYEKMQ (reference sequence). V was shortened by 3 bases and J by 11 bases, with 10 bases between the two germline ends. The CDR3 totals 11 residues. CDR3: CASSLGMEQYF. In DNA form, the CDR3 reads TGTGCCAGCAGCTTGGGGATGGAGCAGTACTTC.

The gene calls are TRBV28 and TRBJ2-5; possible D gene TRBD1, 5 bases. In germline, CDR1 is MDHEN, CDR2 SYDVKM. The CDR3 has 13 amino acids. V gave up 1 base and J gave up 3 bases, with 6 bases separating them. DNA of the CDR3: TGTGCCAGCAGTTTATCACAGGAAGAGACCCAGTACTTC. As protein: CASSLSQEETQYF.

The chain carries TRBV13 and TRBJ2-5; no reliable D call. The germline gives CDR1 PRHDT, CDR2 FYEKMQ (reference sequence). V lost 5 bases, J lost 10 bases, and 14 bases lay in between. CDR3 length: 12 residues. The CDR3 coding sequence is TGTGCCAGCAGCGGAAACTCGCGGAACCAGTACTTC. This sequence encodes CASSGNSRNQYF.

The chain joins TRBV2 to TRBJ2-7; 9 positions match TRBD2. Germline V CDR1 and CDR2: SNHLY, FYNNEI. This CDR3 has 17 amino acids. The ends lost 4 bases at V and 1 base at J; junction bases unmatched: 11. The CDR3 protein is CASSVPLFSGRSYEQYF. The CDR3, as DNA: TGTGCCAGCAGTGTTCCCCTCTTTAGCGGGAGATCCTACGAGCAGTACTTC.

V usage is TRBV2 and J usage is TRBJ2-1; 9 nucleotides line up with TRBD1. CDR1 SNHLY and CDR2 FYNNEI come from the germline V gene. CDR3 length equals 16 residues. J gave up 3 bases and V 7 bases, and 10 bases lay outside the gene matches. CDR3 region: CASTLGGTGIYNEQFF. CDR3 DNA sequence: TGTGCCAGCACCTTAGGAGGGACAGGGATCTACAATGAGCAGTTCTTC. Based on the CDR3 plus reference TRBV2 and TRBJ2-1, the full variable domain is EPEVTQTPSHQVTQMGQEVILRCVPISNHLYFYWYRQILGQKVEFLVSFYNNEISEKSEIFDDQFSVERPDGSNFTLKIRSTKLEDSAMYFCASTLGGTGIYNEQFFGPGTRLTVL.

CDR3 sequence reads: CASSLLRELGYEQYF. The CDR3 DNA reads TGTGCCAGCAGTTTATTGCGGGAGTTAGGCTACGAGCAGTACTTC. The chain recombines TRBV27 with TRBJ2-7, with 7 bases identical to TRBD2. This CDR3 has 15 amino acids. The germline V gene encodes CDR1 MNHEY and CDR2 SMNVEV (reference sequence). The V gene end was trimmed by 1 base and the J gene end by 3 bases; junction bases not matched to a gene: 6.